This T cell receptor beta chain was profiled in a study of monozygotic twins with inflammatory bowel disease. Using the 5' RACE reads, TCRdb records one entry per CDR3 protein without DNA. The table lists fewer than 550,000 distinct CDR3 sequences. The length of the CDR3 is 14 residues. Germline lookup yields CDR1 DFQATT and CDR2 SNEGSKA (reference sequence). This clonotype was sampled from a human donor with ulcerative colitis or Crohn's disease, or a healthy co-twin of an affected twin (not recorded which). The chain is built from TRBV20-1 and TRBJ2-3; TCRdb's assignment of TRBD1 cannot be checked, as there is no DNA. The sample taken for sequencing was blood. The CDR3 protein is CSARGHTSTDTQYF.